The 31 T cell receptor beta chains listed next were all sequenced from one sample in a study of T cells in Graves' hyperthyroidism and ophthalmopathy. TCR beta CDR3 sequences were amplified from RNA transcripts. TCR CDR3 underwent first-round RT-PCR with the HTBI primer set. TCRdb reprocessed the multiplex PCR reads with MiXCR, giving one entry per CDR3 protein. The sample lists about 420,000 distinct CDR3 sequences, approximately 15% occurring once. The sample comprised blood. These receptor sequences come from a woman aged 18-35 years with Graves' hyperthyroidism.

The V and J genes are TRBV19 and TRBJ2-1, with 9 nucleotides matching TRBD2. V was clipped by 8 bases and J by 9 bases; unmatched bases: 11. This CDR3 is built from 14 residues. From germline, CDR1 is LNHDA and CDR2 SQIVND (reference sequence). The CDR3 region is CASLFIAGASEQFF. In DNA form, the CDR3 reads TGTGCCAGTCTCTTTATAGCGGGAGCGAGTGAGCAGTTCTTC.

The sample holds a few counts of this clonotype. The chain combines TRBV4-2 with TRBJ1-3; the D is unclear. Germline CDR1 is LGHNA and CDR2 is YNFKEQ. The V end lost 1 base, the J end lost 2 bases, and 9 bases lay between the germline ends. The CDR3 is 15 residues long. The DNA of the CDR3 is TGTGCCAGCAGCCAAGGAGGGTCTACTGGAAACACCATATATTTT. This encodes CASSQGGSTGNTIYF.

This clonotype was observed at least ten times. The chain joins TRBV2 to TRBJ1-4; 10 nucleotides agree with TRBD1. The V gene end was trimmed by 6 bases and the J gene end by 6 bases; junction bases not matched to a gene: 4. Germline assignment: CDR1 SNHLY and CDR2 FYNNEI. The CDR3 is 14 amino acids. CDR3 DNA: TGTGCCAGCAGCGTCGACAGGGGGCATGAAAAACTGTTTTTT. Protein sequence: CASSVDRGHEKLFF.

This clonotype was recorded many times. This chain uses TRBV4-3 with TRBJ1-1; 7 positions agree with TRBD1. The CDR3 totals 15 residues. The J segment lost 5 bases and the V segment lost 0 bases, leaving 6 bases of the junction unmatched. Germline CDR1 reads LGHNA; CDR2 reads YSLEER. The CDR3 DNA sequence: TGCGCCAGCAGCCAAGATCCCGCAGGGGGAACTGAAGCTTTCTTT. It specifies CASSQDPAGGTEAFF.

The J gene is TRBJ1-5, the V gene TRBV12-3 or TRBV12-4; D is unclear. The V end was cut by 5 bases, the J end by 6 bases, with 17 bases between. The CDR3 is made up of 15 amino acids. The CDR3 region is CASSPGRSPGQPQHF. The DNA of the CDR3 is TGTGCCAGCAGTCCTGGACGGTCCCCAGGTCAGCCCCAGCATTTT.

The rearrangement uses TRBV5-6 and TRBJ2-5, with 9 nucleotides matching TRBD1. Germline V lookup: CDR1 SGHDT, CDR2 YYEEEE. The CDR3 consists of 15 residues. With V trimmed by 0 bases and J by 4 bases, 4 bases remained unmatched. CDR3 nucleotide sequence: TGTGCCAGCAGCTTGGGTGGGACAGGGACAGAGACCCAGTACTTC. This translates into CASSLGGTGTETQYF.

In this sample, this clonotype turned up many times. This chain connects TRBV7-9 to TRBJ2-7; either TRBD1 or TRBD2 may fit D (6 bases each). The CDR3 extends over 15 amino acids. The V end lost 1 base, the J end lost 7 bases, and 17 bases lay between the germline ends. Germline CDR1 SEHNR, CDR2 FQNEAQ (reference sequence). The CDR3 DNA follows: TGTGCCAGCAGCTTAGTAGGGGGGATCCTCGAGGAGCAGTACTTC. This codes for CASSLVGGILEEQYF.

This clonotype was seen at least ten times. The chain employs TRBV7-3 and TRBJ2-1; the D is unclear. The germline CDR1 and CDR2 sequences are SGHTA and FQGTGA. CDR3 length: 12 amino acids. The V and J ends lost 1 base and 9 bases respectively, with 7 bases between them. This CDR3 is CASSLILGEQFF. The CDR3 DNA sequence: TGTGCCAGCAGCTTAATCCTGGGTGAGCAGTTCTTC.

This clonotype came up a few times. The genes are TRBV7-9 and TRBJ2-7, with TRBD1 as a possible D gene (6 bases). With 3 bases removed from V and 6 bases from J, the gap between germline ends came to 12 bases. Germline V gene sequence: CDR1 SEHNR, CDR2 FQNEAQ (reference sequence). The CDR3 has 13 amino acids. Here the CDR3 DNA reads TGTGCCAGCAGCTTGTCCAGGGGCGTCGAGCAGTACTTC. It codes for CASSLSRGVEQYF.

V usage is TRBV6-1 and J usage is TRBJ1-5, with D uncertain. This CDR3 region has 13 residues. V lost 5 bases and J 6 bases, leaving 11 bases between the germline ends. Germline lookup yields CDR1 MNHNS and CDR2 SASEGT. CDR3 in DNA: TGTGCCAGCAGTCCACCGCCCAGTCAGCCCCAGCATTTT. Residues: CASSPPPSQPQHF.

The sample holds a few counts of this clonotype. The rearrangement links TRBV11-2 to TRBJ2-2; D may be TRBD2 (5 bases). This CDR3 comprises 16 residues. V was shortened by 4 bases and J by 0 bases, with 12 bases between the two germline ends. Germline V CDR1 and CDR2: SGHAT, FQNNGV. CDR3 in DNA: TGTGCCAGCAGCTCCTCTCGACTATCGAACACCGGGGAGCTGTTTTTT. Encoded protein: CASSSSRLSNTGELFF. Filled out from reference TRBV11-2 and TRBJ2-2, the complete variable domain reads EAGVAQSPRYKIIEKRQSVAFWCNPISGHATLYWYQQILGQGPKLLIQFQNNGVVDDSQLPKDRFSAERLKGVDSTLKIQPAKLEDSAVYLCASSSSRLSNTGELFFGEGSRLTVL.

This clonotype was picked up many times. The chain employs TRBV28 and TRBJ2-1; D is uncertain. CDR3 length equals 13 residues. The V and J ends lost 5 bases and 12 bases respectively, with 17 bases between them. Germline V lookup: CDR1 MDHEN, CDR2 SYDVKM. The DNA of the CDR3 is TGTGCCAGCAGTATAGCAAGTCCACCTGGGCAGTTCTTC. It codes for CASSIASPPGQFF.

This clonotype was seen more than once but under ten times. The V call is TRBV12-3 or TRBV12-4, the J call TRBJ2-3; tentative D call: TRBD1 (6 bases). The V and J ends lost 6 bases and 1 base respectively, with 11 bases between them. The CDR3 has 14 amino acids. Here the CDR3 DNA reads TGTGCCAGCAGGCGGACAGAGGGCACAGATACGCAGTATTTT. Translating gives CASRRTEGTDTQYF.

This clonotype was found many times. The rearrangement uses TRBV28 and TRBJ1-1; 8 bases line up with TRBD1. CDR3 length: 14 residues. Trimming cost V 3 bases and J 2 bases; bases outside gene matches: 2. Germline assignment: CDR1 MDHEN and CDR2 SYDVKM. CDR3 sequence (DNA): TGTGCCAGCAGTTTTCCAGGGGGCAACACTGAAGCTTTCTTT. Amino acids: CASSFPGGNTEAFF. The variable domain in full, completed from reference TRBV28 and TRBJ1-1, reads DVKVTQSSRYLVKRTGEKVFLECVQDMDHENMFWYRQDPGLGLRLIYFSYDVKMKEKGDIPEGYSVSREKKERFSLILESASTNQTSMYLCASSFPGGNTEAFFGQGTRLTVV.

This clonotype was picked up a small number of times. The chain employs TRBV20-1 and TRBJ2-7; 7 bases are shared with TRBD1. V was pared by 2 bases and J by 2 bases, with 6 bases of the junction left unmatched. Germline lookup yields CDR1 DFQATT and CDR2 SNEGSKA (reference sequence). The CDR3 consists of 14 residues. For the CDR3, the DNA is TGCAGTGCTAGACAGACAGGGACCGCCTACGAGCAGTACTTC. Its protein is CSARQTGTAYEQYF.

The gene calls are TRBV6-5 and TRBJ1-2; TRBD1 matches at 9 bases. Germline CDR1 reads MNHEY; CDR2 reads SVGAGI. The CDR3 covers 12 residues. J gave up 8 bases and V 5 bases, and 3 bases lay outside the gene matches. CDR3 in DNA: TGTGCCAGCAGTCACAGGGGGCTAGGCTACACCTTC. This encodes CASSHRGLGYTF.

Ten or more counts support this clonotype. The genes are TRBV10-3 and TRBJ2-3, with a weak D call TRBD2 (5 bases). The germline V gene has CDR1 ENHRY and CDR2 SYGVKD. The germline V and J ends were trimmed by 3 bases and 1 base, with 5 bases remaining between them. This CDR3 is 13 amino acids long. CDR3 nucleotide sequence: TGTGCCATCAGTGAACTAGGCACAGATACGCAGTATTTT. Its protein product is CAISELGTDTQYF.

The chain employs TRBV4-2 and TRBJ2-1; 9 bases are shared with TRBD2. After removal of 1 base from V and 0 bases from J, the junction contained 13 bases not matched to a gene. Per the germline V gene, CDR1 is LGHNA and CDR2 is YNFKEQ. The CDR3 extends over 20 amino acids. CDR3 nucleotide sequence: TGTGCCAGCAGCCAAGGTAGGGCGGGAGGGCCCTCGAGCTCCTACAATGAGCAGTTCTTC. Its protein product is CASSQGRAGGPSSSYNEQFF.

This chain connects TRBV7-8 to TRBJ2-1; 10 nucleotides line up with TRBD2. Trimming at V came to 6 bases and at J to 10 bases, leaving 12 bases not matched to a gene. Germline loops: CDR1 SGHVS, CDR2 FQNEAQ. The length of the CDR3 is 15 residues. CDR3 DNA sequence: TGTGCCAGCAGAAATCCGGGACTAGCGTCCAGAGAGCAGTTCTTC. Translation gives CASRNPGLASREQFF. Full variable domain (outside the CDR3, taken from reference TRBV7-8 and TRBJ2-1): GAGVSQSPRYKVAKRGQDVALRCDPISGHVSLFWYQQALGQGPEFLTYFQNEAQLDKSGLPSDRFFAERPEGSVSTLKIQRTQQEDSAVYLCASRNPGLASREQFFGPGTRLTVL.

This clonotype was seen repeatedly, ten times or more. The J gene is TRBJ1-1, the V gene TRBV4-1; D gene ambiguous. V was trimmed by 0 bases and J by 6 bases, leaving 8 bases between them. The CDR3 loop spans 13 amino acids. The germline V gene has CDR1 MGHRA and CDR2 YSYEKL. CDR3 residues: CASSQEGFAEAFF. The CDR3 bases are TGCGCCAGCAGCCAAGAAGGGTTTGCTGAAGCTTTCTTT.

This clonotype showed up just a few times. This sequence joins TRBV28 and TRBJ1-5, with D possibly TRBD1 on 6 matching bases. Germline V CDR1 and CDR2: MDHEN, SYDVKM. CDR3 length: 11 residues. The V and J ends lost 4 bases and 11 bases respectively, with 9 bases between them. The CDR3 reads CASSSPGAQHF. The CDR3 bases are TGTGCCAGCAGTTCCCCAGGGGCCCAGCATTTT. Variable domain in full (rest from reference TRBV28 and TRBJ1-5): DVKVTQSSRYLVKRTGEKVFLECVQDMDHENMFWYRQDPGLGLRLIYFSYDVKMKEKGDIPEGYSVSREKKERFSLILESASTNQTSMYLCASSSPGAQHFGDGTRLSIL.

In the case of this clonotype: A much larger clonotype is one base distant, so this may be a read error. This chain connects TRBV5-1 to TRBJ2-1, with a possible D match to TRBD2 (5 bases). This CDR3 has 13 amino acids. Between the trimmed V and J ends, which lost 4 bases and 7 bases, there was a span of 12 bases. Germline V CDR1 and CDR2: SGHRS, YFSETQ. The CDR3 DNA sequence: TGCGCCAGCAGCCCGGACCCGGGGAATGAGCAGTTCTTC. This encodes CASSPDPGNEQFF.

This clonotype was recorded many times. The CDR3 loop is CASSPGMNTIYF. DNA for the CDR3: TGTGCCAGCAGTCCAGGGATGAACACCATATATTTT. The chain has TRBV28 and TRBJ1-3, with TRBD1 as a possible D gene (5 bases). Germline CDR1 and CDR2: MDHEN and SYDVKM. V was shortened by 5 bases and J by 7 bases, with 9 bases between the two germline ends. CDR3 length: 12 residues.

This clonotype came up many times. The chain links TRBV6-2 or TRBV6-3 to TRBJ2-5; 8 bases agree with TRBD1. V was clipped by 5 bases and J by 3 bases; unmatched bases: 5. Germline CDR1 MNHEY, CDR2 SVGEGT. CDR3 length: 14 residues. CDR3 in amino acids: CASSATGGKETQYF. CDR3 in DNA: TGTGCCAGCAGTGCTACAGGGGGAAAAGAGACCCAGTACTTC.

The chain joins TRBV19 to TRBJ1-4; no clear D gene. Germline-derived CDR1 and CDR2 are LNHDA and SQIVND (reference sequence). The ends were cut back, 5 bases at V and 5 bases at J, with 12 bases in the middle. CDR3 size: 14 residues. The CDR3 protein is CASSPIGVNEKLFF. In DNA form, the CDR3 reads TGTGCCAGTAGTCCTATCGGGGTCAATGAAAAACTGTTTTTT. Looking up the rest from reference TRBV19 and TRBJ1-4 gives the full variable domain: DGGITQSPKYLFRKEGQNVTLSCEQNLNHDAMYWYRQDPGQGLRLIYYSQIVNDFQKGDIAEGYSVSREKKESFPLTVTSAQKNPTAFYLCASSPIGVNEKLFFGSGTQLSVL.

This clonotype was recorded at least ten times. The CDR3 region has the DNA TGCGCCAGCAGCTCCAATACTAGCGGATCCTACAATGAGCAGTTCTTC. Amino acid sequence: CASSSNTSGSYNEQFF. The chain combines TRBV5-1 with TRBJ2-1; TRBD2 matches at 8 bases. The CDR3 is 16 amino acids. Trimming removed 3 bases from V and 1 base from J; junction bases left unmatched: 6. Germline V gene lookup returns CDR1 SGHRS and CDR2 YFSETQ.

This clonotype has ten or more counts. Germline and junction disagree at one end, which may indicate a read error. The genes are TRBV7-2 and TRBJ2-5, with D maybe TRBD2 (5 bases). Germline CDR1 is SGHTA and CDR2 is FQGNSA. CDR3 length equals 12 residues. The CDR3 loop reads CASSLAGETQYF. The CDR3 DNA is TGTGCTAGCAGCTTGGCGGGAGAGACCCAGTACTTC.

This clonotype was recorded at least ten times. V gene TRBV11-2 combines with J gene TRBJ2-2; 8 positions match TRBD2. In germline, CDR1 is SGHAT, CDR2 FQNNGV. J was trimmed by 0 bases and V by 5 bases; bases with no gene match: 5. The CDR3 is 16 amino acids. CDR3 DNA: TGTGCCAGCAGCCCCGGGGGGGGCACGAACACCGGGGAGCTGTTTTTT. Its translation is CASSPGGGTNTGELFF.

A word on this clonotype: One base away lies a much larger clone, so this may be a sequencing read error. The rearrangement uses TRBV6-1 and TRBJ1-5, with 7 positions matching TRBD1. Germline CDR1 MNHNS, CDR2 SASEGT. This CDR3 spans 15 amino acids. CDR3 sequence: CANSYGQGGNQPQHF. In nucleotides, the CDR3 is TGTGCCAACAGTTATGGGCAGGGGGGCAATCAGCCCCAGCATTTT.

For this clonotype: A read error is likely, as this CDR3 ends without the conserved phenylalanine or tryptophan. The chain has TRBV28 and TRBJ1-2; 8 bases agree with TRBD1. Trimming removed 11 bases from V and 1 base from J; junction bases left unmatched: 9. Germline values: CDR1 MDHEN, CDR2 SYDVKM. The CDR3 runs to 14 residues. The DNA for the CDR3 is TGTGCCGGATCAACAGGGGGGGGTAACTATGGCTACACCTCC. It translates to CAGSTGGGNYGYTS.

The sample holds a few counts of this clonotype. The CDR3 is CASSLVPRNQPQHF. The CDR3 nucleotides read TGTGCCAGCAGCTTAGTACCCAGGAATCAGCCCCAGCATTTT. This chain connects TRBV11-2 to TRBJ1-5; D unresolved. Germline-derived CDR1 and CDR2 are SGHAT and FQNNGV. The V gene lost 1 base and the J gene lost 4 bases, with 8 bases spanning the gap. The CDR3 has 14 residues.